This paragraph reports one T cell receptor (beta chain). Its target is unknown. The CDR3 totals 19 residues. V shed 0 bases, J shed 3 bases, and the junction held 12 bases outside the gene matches. These data belong to a study of T cells in narcolepsy. Whole-study context: Enrolled donors included narcolepsy type 1 or type 2 patients and healthy controls. Study-level findings and limits: Healthy controls reportedly lacked the autoreactive clonotypes serially found in patients' blood. No autoreactive T cell clone sequences appeared in some memory CD4+ repertoires. Autoreactive HCRT-specific and TRIB2-specific clonotypes were marked in same-patient CSF-versus-blood CD4+ comparisons.

TCRdb keeps only in-frame clones here, not all; method: immunoSEQ multiplex PCR. The sample contains some 29,000 clones, around 87% of which appear only once. The source material was memory (CD45RA-) CD4+ T cells from blood. This clonotype was sampled from a human donor in good health. The chain combines TRBV5-3 with TRBJ1-3; 10 nucleotides match TRBD1. TRBV5-3 is placed among ORFs of uncertain function. CDR3 amino acids: CARSLGDRGSGSSGNTIYF. The CDR3 DNA reads TGTGCCAGAAGCTTGGGGGACAGGGGCAGCGGCAGTAGTGGAAACACCATATATTTT.